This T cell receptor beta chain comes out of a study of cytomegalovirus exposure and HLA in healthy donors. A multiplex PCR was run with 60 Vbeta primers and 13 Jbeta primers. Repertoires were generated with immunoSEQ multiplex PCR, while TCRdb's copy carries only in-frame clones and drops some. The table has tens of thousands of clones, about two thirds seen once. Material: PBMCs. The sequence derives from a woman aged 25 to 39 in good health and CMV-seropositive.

CDR3 nucleotide sequence: TGTGCCAGCAGTGTGAGGACAGGGGGCGATCGGCAGCCCCAGCATTTT. This sequence encodes CASSVRTGGDRQPQHF. The V gene is TRBV6-6, the J gene TRBJ1-5; 11 bases map to TRBD1. The CDR3 totals 16 residues. Germline assignment: CDR1 MNHNY and CDR2 SVGAGI (reference sequence). V dropped 5 bases and J dropped 7; count of bases not matched to a gene: 10.